This T cell receptor beta chain was captured by sequencing in a study of blood T cell repertoires in COVID-19. Across the whole study: The cDNA or gDNA used as material had been derived from T cells, B-cell-depleted T cells, or PBMCs.

In the authors' workflow: Researchers report that nucleated cell counts were estimated from reference gene primer amplification. Assay: immunoSEQ multiplex PCR; the TCRdb copy retains only in-frame clones and omits some. V and J calls and clone size follow that table, whereas D and trimming were derived from the DNA. The table shows a few hundred thousand clones, with approximately 90% occurring only once. V was cut by 8 bases and J by 8 bases, with 12 bases left in between. Germline CDR1 is SNHLY and CDR2 is FYNNEI. This CDR3 has 12 amino acids. This clone appeared a single time. Input material: PBMCs or T cells enriched from blood (not recorded which). The source is a woman between 18 and 30 years old in a cohort exposed to, infected with or recovered from COVID-19 (not recorded which). This chain joins TRBV2 and TRBJ1-4; D is ambiguous. Written as DNA, the CDR3 is TGTGCCAGCGAATGGCTGAGGGAAAAACTGTTTTTT. Translation gives CASEWLREKLFF.